This TCR beta chain was found in a study of high-grade serous ovarian cancer treatment subgroups. Concerning this clone itself: Other nucleotide sequences in the sample specify the same CDR3.

There are 15 residues in the CDR3. Germline values: CDR1 LGHNA, CDR2 YSLEER. The V and J ends lost 2 bases and 3 bases, in that order; junction bases with no gene match: 3. Here immunoSEQ multiplex PCR was the method, and the copy in TCRdb shows in-frame clones only, minus some. This sample has some 1,900 clones, with roughly 82% found just once. Tumor samples were taken before definitive surgery or chemotherapy. Sequencing used tumor tissue. This receptor was taken from a human donor with high-grade serous ovarian cancer. The rearrangement uses TRBV4-3 and TRBJ2-2, with 7 bases matching TRBD1. The CDR3 bases are TGCGCCAGCAGCCAATTAGACAGGGACACCGGGGAGCTGTTTTTT. Its protein product is CASSQLDRDTGELFF.